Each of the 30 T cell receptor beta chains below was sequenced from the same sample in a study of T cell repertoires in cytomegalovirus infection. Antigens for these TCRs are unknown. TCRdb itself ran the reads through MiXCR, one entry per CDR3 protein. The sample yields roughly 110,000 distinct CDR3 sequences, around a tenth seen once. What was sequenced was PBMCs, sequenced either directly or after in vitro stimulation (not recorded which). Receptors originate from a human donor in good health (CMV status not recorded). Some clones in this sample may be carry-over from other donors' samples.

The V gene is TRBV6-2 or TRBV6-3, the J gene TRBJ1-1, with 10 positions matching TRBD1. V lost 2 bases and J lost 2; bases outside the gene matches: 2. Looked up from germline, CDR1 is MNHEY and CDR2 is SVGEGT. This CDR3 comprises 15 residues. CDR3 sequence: CASSYRDRGNTEAFF. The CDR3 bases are TGTGCCAGCAGTTACCGGGACAGGGGAAACACTGAAGCTTTCTTT.

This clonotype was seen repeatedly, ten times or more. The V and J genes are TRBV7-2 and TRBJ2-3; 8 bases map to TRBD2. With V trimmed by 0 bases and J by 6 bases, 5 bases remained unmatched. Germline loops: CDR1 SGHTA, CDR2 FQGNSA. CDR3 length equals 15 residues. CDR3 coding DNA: TGTGCCAGCAGCTTAGCTGCGGGGGGCGCGGATACGCAGTATTTT. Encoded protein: CASSLAAGGADTQYF.

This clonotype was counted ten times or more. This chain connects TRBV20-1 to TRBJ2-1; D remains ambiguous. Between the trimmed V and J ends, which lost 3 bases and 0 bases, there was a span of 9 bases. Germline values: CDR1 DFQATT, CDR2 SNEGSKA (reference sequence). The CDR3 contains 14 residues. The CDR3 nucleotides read TGCAGTGCTAGGTCCCCTAGCTCCTACAATGAGCAGTTCTTC. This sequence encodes CSARSPSSYNEQFF.

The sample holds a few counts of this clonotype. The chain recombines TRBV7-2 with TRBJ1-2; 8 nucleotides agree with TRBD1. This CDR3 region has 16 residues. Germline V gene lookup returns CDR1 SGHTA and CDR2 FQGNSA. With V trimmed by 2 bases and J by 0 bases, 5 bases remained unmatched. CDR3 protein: CASSLIGQGANYGYTF. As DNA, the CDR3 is TGTGCCAGCAGCTTAATAGGACAGGGAGCTAACTATGGCTACACCTTC.

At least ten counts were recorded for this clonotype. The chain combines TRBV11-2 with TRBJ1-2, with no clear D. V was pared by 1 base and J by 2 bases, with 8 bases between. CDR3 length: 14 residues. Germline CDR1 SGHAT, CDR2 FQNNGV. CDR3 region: CASSLGGSNYGYTF. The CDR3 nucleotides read TGTGCCAGCAGCTTAGGTGGTTCAAACTATGGCTACACCTTC.

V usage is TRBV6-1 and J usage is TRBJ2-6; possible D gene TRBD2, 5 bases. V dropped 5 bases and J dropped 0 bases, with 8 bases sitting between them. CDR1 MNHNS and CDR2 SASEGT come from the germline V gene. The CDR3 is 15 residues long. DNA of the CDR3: TGTGCCAGCAGTCCCGGGAACTCTGGGGCCAACGTCCTGACTTTC. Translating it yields CASSPGNSGANVLTF.

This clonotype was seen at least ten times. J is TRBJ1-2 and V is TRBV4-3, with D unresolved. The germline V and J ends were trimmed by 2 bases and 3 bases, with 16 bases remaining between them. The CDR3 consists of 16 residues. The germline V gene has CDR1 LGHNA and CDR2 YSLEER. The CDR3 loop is CASSQLNYDNYYGYTF. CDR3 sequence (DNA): TGCGCCAGCAGCCAACTCAACTACGACAACTACTATGGCTACACCTTC.

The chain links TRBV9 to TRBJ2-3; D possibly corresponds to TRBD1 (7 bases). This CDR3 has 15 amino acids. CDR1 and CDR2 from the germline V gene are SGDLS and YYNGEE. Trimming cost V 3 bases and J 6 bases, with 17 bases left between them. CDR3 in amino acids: CASSAKTGTSDTQYF. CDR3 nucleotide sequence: TGTGCCAGCAGCGCAAAGACAGGGACTTCGGATACGCAGTATTTT.

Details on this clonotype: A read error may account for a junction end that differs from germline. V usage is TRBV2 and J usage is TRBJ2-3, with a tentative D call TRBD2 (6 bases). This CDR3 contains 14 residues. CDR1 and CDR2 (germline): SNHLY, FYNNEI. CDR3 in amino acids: CASSKAGVTDTQYF. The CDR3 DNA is TGTGCCAGCAGTAAAGCGGGCGTCACAGATACGCAGTATTTT. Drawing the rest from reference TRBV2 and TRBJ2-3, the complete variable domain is EPEVTQTPSHQVTQMGQEVILRCVPISNHLYFYWYRQILGQKVEFLVSFYNNEISEKSEIFDDQFSVERPDGSNFTLKIRSTKLEDSAMYFCASSKAGVTDTQYFGPGTRLTVL.

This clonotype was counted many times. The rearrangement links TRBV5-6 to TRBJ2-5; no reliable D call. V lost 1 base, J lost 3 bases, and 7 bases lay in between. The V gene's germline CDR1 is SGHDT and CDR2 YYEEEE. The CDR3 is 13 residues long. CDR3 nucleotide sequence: TGTGCCAGCAGCTTGTGGACGGAAGAGACCCAGTACTTC. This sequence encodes CASSLWTEETQYF.

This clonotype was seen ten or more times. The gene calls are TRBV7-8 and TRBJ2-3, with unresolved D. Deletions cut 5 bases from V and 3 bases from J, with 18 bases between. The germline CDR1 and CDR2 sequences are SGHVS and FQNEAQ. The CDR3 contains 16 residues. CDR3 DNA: TGTGCCAGCAGCCGCCCGTCGTCGCGCCCGACAGATACGCAGTATTTT. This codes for CASSRPSSRPTDTQYF.

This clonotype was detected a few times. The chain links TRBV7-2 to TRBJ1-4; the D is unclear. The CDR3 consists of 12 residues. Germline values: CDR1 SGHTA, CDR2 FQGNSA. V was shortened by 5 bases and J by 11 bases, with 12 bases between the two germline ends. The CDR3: CASSLDNFKLFF. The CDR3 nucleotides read TGTGCCAGCAGCCTAGACAATTTCAAACTGTTTTTT.

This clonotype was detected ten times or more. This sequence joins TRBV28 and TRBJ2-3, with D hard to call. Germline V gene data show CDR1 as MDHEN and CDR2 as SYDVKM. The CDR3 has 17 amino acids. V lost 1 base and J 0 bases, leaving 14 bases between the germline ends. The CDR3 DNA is TGTGCCAGCAGTTTATCAGACGGACGTCCTAGCACAGATACGCAGTATTTT. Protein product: CASSLSDGRPSTDTQYF.

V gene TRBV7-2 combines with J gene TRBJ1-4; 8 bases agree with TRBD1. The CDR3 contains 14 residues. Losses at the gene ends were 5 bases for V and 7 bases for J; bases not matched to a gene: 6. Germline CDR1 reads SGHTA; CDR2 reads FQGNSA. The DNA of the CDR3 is TGTGCCAGCAGCCCGGACAGGGTAGTTGAAAAACTGTTTTTT. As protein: CASSPDRVVEKLFF.

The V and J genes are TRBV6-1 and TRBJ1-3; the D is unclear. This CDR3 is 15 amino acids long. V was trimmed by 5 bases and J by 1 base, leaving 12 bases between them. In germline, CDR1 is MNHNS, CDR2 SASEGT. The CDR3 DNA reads TGTGCCAGCAGTTACAGATTCGGATCTGGAAACACCATATATTTT. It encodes CASSYRFGSGNTIYF.

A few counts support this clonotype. CDR3 sequence: CSARDLRESLAGVLNEQFF. CDR3 nucleotides: TGCAGTGCTAGAGATCTCAGGGAGTCTCTAGCGGGAGTCCTCAATGAGCAGTTCTTC. V is TRBV20-1 and J is TRBJ2-1; TRBD2 matches at 10 bases. Germline CDR1 DFQATT, CDR2 SNEGSKA (reference sequence). The V and J ends lost 0 bases and 6 bases, in that order; junction bases with no gene match: 17. The CDR3 extends over 19 amino acids.

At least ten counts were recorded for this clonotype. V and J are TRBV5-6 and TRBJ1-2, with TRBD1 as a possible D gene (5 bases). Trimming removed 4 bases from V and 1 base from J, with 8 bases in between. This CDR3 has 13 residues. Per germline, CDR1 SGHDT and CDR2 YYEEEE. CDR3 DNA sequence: TGTGCCAGCAGCCACAGGAGTAACTATGGCTACACCTTC. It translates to CASSHRSNYGYTF.

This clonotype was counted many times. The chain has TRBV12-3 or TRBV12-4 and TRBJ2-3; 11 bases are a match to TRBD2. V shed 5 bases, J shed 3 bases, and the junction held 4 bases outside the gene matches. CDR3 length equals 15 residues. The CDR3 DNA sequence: TGTGCCAGCAGTGCCCCTAGCGGGAGGACAGATACGCAGTATTTT. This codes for CASSAPSGRTDTQYF.

The DNA of the CDR3 is TGTGCCAGCAGTTGGGGGACCCTCTACGAGCAGTACGTC. This codes for CASSWGTLYEQYV. The V and J genes are TRBV7-9 and TRBJ2-7; D is tentatively TRBD1 or TRBD2 (5 bases each). The germline V and J ends were trimmed by 6 bases and 3 bases, with 12 bases remaining between them. The CDR3 contains 13 residues. Germline lookup yields CDR1 SEHNR and CDR2 FQNEAQ (reference sequence).

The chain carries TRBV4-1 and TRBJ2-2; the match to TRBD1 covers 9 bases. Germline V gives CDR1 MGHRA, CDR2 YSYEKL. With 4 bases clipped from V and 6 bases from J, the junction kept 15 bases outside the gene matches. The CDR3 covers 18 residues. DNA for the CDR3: TGCGCCAGCAGCCCCTCCTCACCCGGGACAGGGACTCCCGGGGAGCTGTTTTTT. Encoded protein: CASSPSSPGTGTPGELFF.

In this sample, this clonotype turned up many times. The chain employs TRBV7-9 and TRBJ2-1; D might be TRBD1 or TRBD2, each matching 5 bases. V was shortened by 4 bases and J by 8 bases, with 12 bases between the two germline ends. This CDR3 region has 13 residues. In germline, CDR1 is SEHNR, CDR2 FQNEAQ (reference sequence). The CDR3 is CASSWDGSDEQFF. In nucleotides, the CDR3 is TGTGCCAGCAGCTGGGACGGCAGCGATGAGCAGTTCTTC.

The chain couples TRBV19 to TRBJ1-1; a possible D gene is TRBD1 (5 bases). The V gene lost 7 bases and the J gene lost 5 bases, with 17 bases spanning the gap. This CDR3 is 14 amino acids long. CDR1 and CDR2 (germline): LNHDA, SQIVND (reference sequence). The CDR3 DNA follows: TGTGCCAGTATCGATCGGGGGGTGAGGACTGAAGCTTTCTTT. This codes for CASIDRGVRTEAFF.

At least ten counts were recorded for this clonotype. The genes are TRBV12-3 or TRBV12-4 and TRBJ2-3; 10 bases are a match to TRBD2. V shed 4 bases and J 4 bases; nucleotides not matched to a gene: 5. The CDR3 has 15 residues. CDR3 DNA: TGTGCCAGCAGTTCTAGCGGGAGCATTCCAGATACGCAGTATTTT. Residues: CASSSSGSIPDTQYF.

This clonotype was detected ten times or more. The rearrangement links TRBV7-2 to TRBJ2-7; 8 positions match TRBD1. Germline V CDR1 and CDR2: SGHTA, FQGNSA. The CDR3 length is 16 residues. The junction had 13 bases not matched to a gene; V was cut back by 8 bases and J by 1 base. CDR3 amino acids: CASGGAGGSTSYEQYF. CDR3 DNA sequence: TGTGCCAGCGGAGGGGCAGGGGGCTCGACTTCCTACGAGCAGTACTTC.

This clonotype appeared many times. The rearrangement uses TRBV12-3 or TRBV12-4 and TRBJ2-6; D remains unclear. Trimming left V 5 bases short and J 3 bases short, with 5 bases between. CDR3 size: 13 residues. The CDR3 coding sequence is TGTGCCAGCAGTCTGAGTGGGGCCAACGTCCTGACTTTC. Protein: CASSLSGANVLTF.

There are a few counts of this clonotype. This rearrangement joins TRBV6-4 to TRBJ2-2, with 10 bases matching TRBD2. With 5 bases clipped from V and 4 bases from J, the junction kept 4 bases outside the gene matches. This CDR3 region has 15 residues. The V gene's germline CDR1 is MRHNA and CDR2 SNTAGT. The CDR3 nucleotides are TGTGCCAGCAGTTCACTAGCGGGGTCCACCGGGGAGCTGTTTTTT. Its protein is CASSSLAGSTGELFF.

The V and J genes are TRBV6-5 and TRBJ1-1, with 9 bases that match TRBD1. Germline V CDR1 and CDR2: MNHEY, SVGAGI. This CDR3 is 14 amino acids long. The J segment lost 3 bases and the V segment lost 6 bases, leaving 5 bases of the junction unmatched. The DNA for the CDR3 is TGTGCCAGCAGAACCACAGGGGGCCACACTGAAGCTTTCTTT. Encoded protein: CASRTTGGHTEAFF.

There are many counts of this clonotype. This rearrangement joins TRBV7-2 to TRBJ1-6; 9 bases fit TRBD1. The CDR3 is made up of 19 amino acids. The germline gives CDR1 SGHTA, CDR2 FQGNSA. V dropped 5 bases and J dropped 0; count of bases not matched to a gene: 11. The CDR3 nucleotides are TGTGCCAGCAGCCCTCGACAGGGGGGAGGAGGCTCCTATAATTCACCCCTCCACTTT. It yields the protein CASSPRQGGGGSYNSPLHF.

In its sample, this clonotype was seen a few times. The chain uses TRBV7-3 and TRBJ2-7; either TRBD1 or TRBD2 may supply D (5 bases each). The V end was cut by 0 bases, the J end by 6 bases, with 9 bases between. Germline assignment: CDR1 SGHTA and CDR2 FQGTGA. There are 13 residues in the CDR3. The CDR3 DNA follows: TGTGCCAGCAGCTTAACGGGGGACGGCGAGCAGTACTTC. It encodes CASSLTGDGEQYF.

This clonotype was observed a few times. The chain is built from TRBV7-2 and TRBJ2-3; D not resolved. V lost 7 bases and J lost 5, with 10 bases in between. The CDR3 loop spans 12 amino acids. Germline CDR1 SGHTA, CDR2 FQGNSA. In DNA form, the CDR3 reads TGTGCCAGCACCAGAGTGGGAGATACGCAGTATTTT. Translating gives CASTRVGDTQYF.